The 10 T cell receptor beta chains below all came from one sample that was sequenced in a study of breast tumors, draining lymph nodes, adjacent tissues. Breast cancer patients provided tissue from their axillary draining lymph nodes. TCRdb reprocessed the multiplex PCR reads via MiXCR and lists one record per CDR3 protein. The repertoire consists of approximately 170,000 distinct CDR3 sequences, with roughly 30% occurring once and the leading ten covering 3.5% to 4.5%. Input material: axillary lymph node tissue. The source of these receptors is a female donor with breast cancer. Some clones in this sample may be carry-over from other donors' samples.

This clonotype was observed at least ten times. J is TRBJ1-2 and V is TRBV5-1, with D maybe TRBD1 (6 bases). The length of the CDR3 is 13 residues. Deletions cut 5 bases from V and 2 bases from J, with 10 bases between. In germline, CDR1 is SGHRS, CDR2 YFSETQ. As DNA, the CDR3 is TGCGCCAGCAGTTGGACAGAGAACTATGGCTACACCTTC. This sequence encodes CASSWTENYGYTF.

This clonotype was found many times. Sequence at one end of the junction differs from germline and may be a read error. The chain has TRBV7-2 and TRBJ2-5; the match to TRBD2 covers 11 bases. The CDR3 sequence is 17 residues long. Germline-derived CDR1 and CDR2 are SGHTA and FQGNSA. CDR3 sequence (DNA): TGTGCCAGCAGCCCGTGGGTGGGACTAGCGGTACAAGAGCCCCAGTACTTC. Its translation is CASSPWVGLAVQEPQYF. Full variable domain (outside the CDR3, taken from reference TRBV7-2 and TRBJ2-5): GAGVSQSPSNKVTEKGKDVELRCDPISGHTALYWYRQSLGQGLEFLIYFQGNSAPDKSGLPSDRFSAERTGGSVSTLTIQRTQQEDSAVYLCASSPWVGLAVQEPQYFGPGTRLLVL.

This clonotype was detected a few times. This could be a read error, since a much larger clone is one nucleotide away. V is TRBV11-3 and J is TRBJ2-7, with D unresolved. V was clipped by 5 bases and J by 5 bases, with 19 bases between them. The CDR3 totals 15 residues. Per the germline V gene, CDR1 is SGHNT and CDR2 is YENEEA. The CDR3 region has the DNA TGTGCCAGCAGCCCCAGGATAGGTCGCGTAGACGAGCAGTACTTC. It yields the protein CASSPRIGRVDEQYF.

Concerning this clonotype: Since a much larger clone is just one base distant, this may be a read error. The rearrangement links TRBV18 to TRBJ2-3; D possibly corresponds to TRBD1 (5 bases). The CDR3 has 16 amino acids. V lost 2 bases and J 1 base, leaving 13 bases between the germline ends. CDR1 and CDR2 (germline): KGHSH, LQKENI. The CDR3 DNA reads as TGTGCCAGCTCACCATGGAGACAGCCTGGCACAGATACGCAGTATTTT. This gives the protein CASSPWRQPGTDTQYF.

V usage is TRBV10-1 and J usage is TRBJ1-6, with D possibly matching TRBD1 (5 bases). CDR1 is WNHNN and CDR2 is SYGVQD in the germline V gene (reference sequence). The CDR3 consists of 15 residues. V was shortened by 5 bases and J by 9 bases, with 17 bases between the two germline ends. In DNA, the CDR3 is TGCGCCAGCAGTTCGCAAGGCGGGGGAAGTTCACCCCTCCACTTT. Translating gives CASSSQGGGSSPLHF.

This clonotype was detected only a few times. The chain recombines TRBV27 with TRBJ2-7; the match to TRBD1 covers 7 bases. CDR3 length equals 13 residues. The ends lost 8 bases at V and 5 bases at J; junction bases unmatched: 9. CDR1 and CDR2 from the germline V gene are MNHEY and SMNVEV (reference sequence). The CDR3 sequence is CASFLDRAHEQYF. CDR3 coding DNA: TGTGCCAGCTTTCTCGACAGGGCCCACGAGCAGTACTTC.

Regarding this clonotype: A much larger clone sits a single nucleotide away, making a read error possible. The V and J genes are TRBV12-5 and TRBJ2-7, with D hard to call. Germline V gene data show CDR1 as LGHNT and CDR2 as FRNRAP. The CDR3 length is 16 residues. CDR3 in DNA: TGTGCTAGTGGTTTGGATACAGTGGGGAACTCCTACGAGCGGTACTTC. Its translation is CASGLDTVGNSYERYF.

In regard to this clonotype: The conserved closing phenylalanine or tryptophan is absent in this CDR3, likely reflecting a read error. No DNA is shown, since the ends of the CDR3 on it are uncertain; the CDR3 is the one TCRdb lists. The chain combines TRBV14 with TRBJ2-5. The CDR3 spans 14 residues, counting both ends. Germline values: CDR1 SGHDN, CDR2 FVKESK. The CDR3 here is CASSHGCYQETQSL.

This clonotype was counted many times. This chain links TRBV19 with TRBJ2-3, with D unresolved. The CDR3 has 14 amino acids. With 5 bases removed from V and 4 bases from J, the gap between germline ends came to 13 bases. In germline, CDR1 is LNHDA, CDR2 SQIVND (reference sequence). In nucleotides, the CDR3 is TGTGCCAGTAGTTATGCCCACTTGGCAGATACGCAGTATTTT. Protein: CASSYAHLADTQYF. The complete variable domain, with remaining parts taken from reference TRBV19 and TRBJ2-3, reads DGGITQSPKYLFRKEGQNVTLSCEQNLNHDAMYWYRQDPGQGLRLIYYSQIVNDFQKGDIAEGYSVSREKKESFPLTVTSAQKNPTAFYLCASSYAHLADTQYFGPGTRLTVL.

This clonotype was counted many times. V is TRBV11-2 and J is TRBJ2-1, with D tentatively TRBD1 (6 bases). Trimming removed 0 bases at V and 8 bases at J, with 17 bases between. The germline V gene has CDR1 SGHAT and CDR2 FQNNGV. There are 16 residues in the CDR3. CDR3 sequence reads: CASSLETGHRRDEQFF. The DNA for the CDR3 is TGTGCCAGCAGCTTAGAAACGGGACACCGAAGGGATGAGCAGTTCTTC.